This entry concerns a single T cell receptor beta chain. Its recognized antigen is unknown. Per-base qualities were not stored, and no clone one base away is much larger. This entry comes from a study of T cell responses to AZD1222 COVID-19 vaccine (dated by TCRdb to the early 2020s). For the wider study: A total of approximately 240 trial participants underwent TCR sequencing, of whom 207 received two doses of AZD1222 and about 25 received two doses of the MenACWY control vaccine. Trial participants were enrolled into age subgroups of 18-55, 56-69 and 70-plus years, which contained approximately 150, 28 and 58 TCR-sequenced participants, respectively.

Between the V and J ends, shortened by 0 bases and 5 bases respectively, the junction contains 11 bases. The CDR3 runs 14 residues from the cysteine to the phenylalanine. The entry retains the CDR3 DNA only, 42 bases that are in frame from base 1. CDR1 and CDR2 are drawn from the germline V gene: SGHRS, YFSETQ. The time point label corresponds to: about 28 days (+/-7) after the second vaccine dose. Because spike-specific TCR depth and breadth did not differ between the two schedules, AZD1222 recipients who got a second dose at roughly 4 weeks were pooled with those who got a second dose at roughly 12 weeks. Vaccinee samples came from UK trials COV001 and COV002, including a single-blind randomized controlled phase 2/3 trial of AZD1222 (ChAdOx1 nCoV-19) in healthy adults. For TCRbeta chain sequencing, PBMC samples from trial participants were taken at day 0 and at day 28 after the second dose. The CDR3 regions of human TCRbeta chains were analyzed by immunosequencing. On the study's bioinformatics: Repertoire TCRs were checked for matches against a reference library of SARS-CoV-2-specific TCRs that had been generated using the MIRA antigen-specificity platform. Breadth was defined as the fraction of unique TCRs that were SARS-CoV-2-associated. Depth was defined as the fraction of total T cells that were SARS-CoV-2-associated. Using the MIRA data, each spike-specific TCR was mapped to the spike region that the TCR reacts to and placed in a CD4 or CD8 class. Log10-transformed breadth and depth values were compared by one-way ANOVA with Sidak's multiple comparisons tests. As stored in TCRdb, this immuneACCESS dataset retains in-frame rearrangements with V and J assigned. A fraction of the clones does not appear; measured against another copy, unresolved V genes explain less than half of the discrepancy, and the remainder lacks a known reason. V, J and clone size reflect that table, while D and trimming were determined from the DNA. Recorded for this sample are 40,000 to 55,000 clones; just over 85% of them occurred a single time. Approximately 6.5% of the sample goes to the ten largest clones.

Overall study outcomes, separate from this receptor: Participants were mostly white British and included more females than males, and it was suggested by the authors that clonal diversity may have been underestimated. Vaccine-associated CD4 TCRs spanned the whole spike protein, with dominant responses in regions 160-218 and 743-854. Because no day 14 peak-response samples were available, repertoires were characterized only after the peak T cell response. Conclusions about previously exposed vaccinees were limited because only 6 or 7 AZD1222 recipients were SARS-CoV-2 seropositive at baseline. After two AZD1222 doses, spike-specific TCR breadth and depth were significantly higher than at day 0 and than in MenACWY recipients. Nearly half of unique spike-specific TCRs reportedly recognized epitopes outside regions mutated in the B.1.351 and B.1.1.7 variants. In the small 56-69-year group, the increase in depth fell short of significance, most likely because of low power.

This clonotype was obtained from an adult who received the AZD1222 COVID-19 vaccine. This specimen consisted of peripheral blood, obtained 28 days after the second AZD1222 dose. The chain is assembled from TRBV5-1 and TRBJ1-2; matching of 5 bases hints at TRBD1 as the D gene. This receptor has the CDR3 CASSLDTGDYGYTF. The nucleotides are TGCGCCAGCAGCTTGGATACAGGTGATTATGGCTACACCTTC.